A selection of T cell receptor beta chains follows, all from one sample in a study of T cells in Graves' hyperthyroidism and ophthalmopathy. TCRdb ran MiXCR on the multiplex PCR reads and lists one entry per CDR3 protein. Among nearly 600,000 distinct CDR3 sequences listed, about 14% were seen once. The material sequenced was blood. The receptors were sampled from a woman under 30 with Graves' ophthalmopathy. CDR3s include the opening cysteine and the closing phenylalanine or tryptophan. A D gene is named only where the DNA matches it firmly. Expanded clones are given a class, and other clones once, few, many or no size at all.

TRBJ2-2,NA,TRBV30,many,TGTGCCTGGAGTGTCGGTTACCTCGGGACCGGGGAGCTGTTTTTT,CAWSVGYLGTGELFF
TRBJ1-1,NA,TRBV10-3,many,TGTGCCATCACGAGGGGTGGGGGCACTGAAGCTTTCTTT,CAITRGGGTEAFF
TRBJ1-2,NA,TRBV29-1,few,TGCAGCGCCGGCGGGGGGACGGGCTACACCTTC,CSAGGGTGYTF
TRBJ2-3,NA,TRBV11-2,many,TGTGCCAGCAGCTTGGAACACGGGGGAGCAGATACGCAGTATTTT,CASSLEHGGADTQYF
TRBJ2-1,TRBD1,TRBV24-1,many,TGTGCCACCAGTGACCGCGACAGGGGGCTCTACAATGAGCAGTTCTTC,CATSDRDRGLYNEQFF
TRBJ1-4,NA,TRBV28,NA,TGTGCCAGTGCAGGGAATCGGCATGAAAAACTGTTTTTT,CASAGNRHEKLFF
TRBJ2-7,NA,TRBV6-1,many,TGTGCCAGCAGTCTACAGGTAGGGCGCTACGAGCAGTACTTC,CASSLQVGRYEQYF
TRBJ2-1,NA,TRBV6-2/TRBV6-3,many,TGTGCCAGCAGGGGTGTTCTTCCTTACAATGAGCAGTTCTTC,CASRGVLPYNEQFF
TRBJ2-7,TRBD2,TRBV7-8,many,TGTGCCAGCAGCTCAGGACTAGCGGGAGCCCGACCCTCCTACGAGCAGTACTTC,CASSSGLAGARPSYEQYF
TRBJ2-7,NA,TRBV7-9,NA,TGTGCCAACAGCCCCCCGGGACAAAGGGCATACGAGCAGTACTTC,CANSPPGQRAYEQYF
TRBJ2-1,NA,TRBV27,NA,TGTGCCAGCAAAGGGCATGAGCAGTTCTTC,CASKGHEQFF
TRBJ1-2,NA,TRBV6-2/TRBV6-3,NA,TGTGCCAGCAGTTACTCGAGGCAGGGCGGTGGCTACACCTTC,CASSYSRQGGGYTF
TRBJ2-7,NA,TRBV24-1,many,TGTGCCACCAGTGATTTATACGAGCAGTACTTC,CATSDLYEQYF
TRBJ1-2,NA,TRBV12-3/TRBV12-4,NA,TGTGCCAGCAGTTTAGCGCAGGGCGCCTATGGCTACACCTTC,CASSLAQGAYGYTF
TRBJ2-6,TRBD1,TRBV10-3,many,TGTGCCGTGACAGGGGGCAACTCTGGGGCCAACGTCCTGACTTTC,CAVTGGNSGANVLTF
TRBJ1-6,TRBD1,TRBV28,few,TGTGCCAGCACCTTTACAGGGACAGAAGCTTCACCCCTCCACTTT,CASTFTGTEASPLHF
TRBJ2-1,TRBD1,TRBV27,NA,TGTGCCAGCGGAACAACAGGGGGCGGCAATGAGCAGTTCTTC,CASGTTGGGNEQFF
TRBJ1-4,NA,TRBV11-2,many,TGTGCCAGCAGCTTCTCGACAGATAATGAAAAACTGTTTTTT,CASSFSTDNEKLFF
TRBJ2-1,TRBD2,TRBV28,many,TGTGCCAGCAGTTATCCACTAGCGGGAGGGCAGAGCTCCTACAATGAGCAGTTCTTC,CASSYPLAGGQSSYNEQFF
TRBJ2-2,TRBD2,TRBV6-2/TRBV6-3,many,TGTGCCAGCAGTTACTCAGGCGGGAGCAACACCGGGGAGCTGTTTTTT,CASSYSGGSNTGELFF
TRBJ2-5,TRBD1,TRBV20-1,many,TGCAGTGCTACAGGACAGGGATACGAGACCCAGTACTTC,CSATGQGYETQYF
TRBJ2-5,NA,TRBV7-9,many,TGTGCCAGCAGCTTAGTTAGTCCCCAAGAGACCCAGTACTTC,CASSLVSPQETQYF
TRBJ2-2,NA,TRBV28,many,TGTGCCAGCGGATCCGGGCCTAACACCGGGGAGCTGTTTTTT,CASGSGPNTGELFF
TRBJ2-5,TRBD2,TRBV7-2,many,TGTGCCAGCAGCTTAAAGTCATCGGTAGCGGGAGGCCTAGGGGGAGAGACCCAGTACTTC,CASSLKSSVAGGLGGETQYF
TRBJ2-2,TRBD1,TRBV6-4,NA,TGTGCCAGCAGTGACTCAACGTCGGGGACAGGAAACACCGGGGAGCTGTTTTTT,CASSDSTSGTGNTGELFF
TRBJ1-6,NA,TRBV4-1,few,TGCGCCAGCAGCCAACCCAGGGCCCTGCATTCACCCCTCCACTTT,CASSQPRALHSPLHF
TRBJ1-2,NA,TRBV30,many,TGTGCCTGGAGCCCGAGCGTGGGGGGCTACACCTTC,CAWSPSVGGYTF
TRBJ1-5,TRBD1,TRBV3-1,many,TGTGCCAGCAGCCAAGAGCGCCAGGACAGGGCGGGCCTGGCGCCCCAGCATTTT,CASSQERQDRAGLAPQHF
TRBJ1-1,NA,TRBV19,few,TGTGCCAGTAGTATTAGCAATGAGAACACTGAAGCTTTCTTT,CASSISNENTEAFF
TRBJ2-7,NA,TRBV29-1,NA,TGCAGCGTTGAAGTCGGGCGGGGTAGCTCCTACGAGCAGTACTTC,CSVEVGRGSSYEQYF